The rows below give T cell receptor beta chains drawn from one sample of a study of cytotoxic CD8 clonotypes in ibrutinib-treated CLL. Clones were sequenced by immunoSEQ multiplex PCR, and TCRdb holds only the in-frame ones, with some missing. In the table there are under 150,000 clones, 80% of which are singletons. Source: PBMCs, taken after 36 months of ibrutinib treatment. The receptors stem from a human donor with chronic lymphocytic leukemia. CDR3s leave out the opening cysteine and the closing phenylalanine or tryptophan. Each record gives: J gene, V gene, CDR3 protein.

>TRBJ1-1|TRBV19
ASSITGYTEAF
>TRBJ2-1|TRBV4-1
ASSQEMKQF
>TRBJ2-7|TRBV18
ASSPLPSDSYEQY
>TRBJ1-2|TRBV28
ASTPLRESYT
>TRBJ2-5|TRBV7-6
ASSHRAQLQETQY
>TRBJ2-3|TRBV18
ASSPAWREGFRSTDTQY
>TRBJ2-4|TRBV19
ASQQGLAKNIQY
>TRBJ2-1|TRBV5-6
ASSLDIWGGEQF
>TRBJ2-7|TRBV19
ASSIAGAHEQY
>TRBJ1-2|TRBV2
ASSEAGYGYT
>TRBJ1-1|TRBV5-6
ASSSDFGVTEAF
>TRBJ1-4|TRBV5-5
ASSLGTGGYEKLF
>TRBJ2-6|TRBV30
AWSVAGANVLT
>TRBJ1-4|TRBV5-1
ASSTRPLEGKKLF
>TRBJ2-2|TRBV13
ASRTGTANTGELF
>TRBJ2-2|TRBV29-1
SVDPMHTGELF
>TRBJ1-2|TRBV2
ASRLIGIDSTFGYT
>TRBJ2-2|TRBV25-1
ASSDRAGELF
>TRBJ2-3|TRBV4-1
ASGQSSTDTQY
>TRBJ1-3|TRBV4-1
ASSQGDFAGNTIY
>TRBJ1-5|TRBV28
ASSLSGGPGDQPQH
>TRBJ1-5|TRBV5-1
ASSLAYRDPESNQPQH
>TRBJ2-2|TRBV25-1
ASSDLLRTGELF
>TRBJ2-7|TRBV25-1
ASSGQGSNEQY
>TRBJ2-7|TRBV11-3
ASSLDPGSGEQY
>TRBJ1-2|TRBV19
ASRALQGVNYGYT
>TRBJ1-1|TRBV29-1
SSGADRGWTEAF
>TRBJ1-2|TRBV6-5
ASSDSGGAVYGYT
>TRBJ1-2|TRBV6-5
ASSPQTSDYGYT
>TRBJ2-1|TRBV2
ASSERLTNEQF
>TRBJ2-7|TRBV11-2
ASSLAGQEQY
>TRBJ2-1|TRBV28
ASSSLSGGYLNEQF
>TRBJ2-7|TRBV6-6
ASSYSTGGYEQY
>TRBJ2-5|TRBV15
ATSRARSRETETQY
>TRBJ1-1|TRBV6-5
ASSFLRGESEAF
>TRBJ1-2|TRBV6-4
ASSGDYGYT
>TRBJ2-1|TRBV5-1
ASSLSASTIEGQF
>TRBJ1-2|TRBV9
ASSVGRGQYGYT
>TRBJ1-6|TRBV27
ASSFLNSPLH
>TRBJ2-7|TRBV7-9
ASNRARLSYEQY
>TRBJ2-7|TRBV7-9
ASSPTNRGIYEQY
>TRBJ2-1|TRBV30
AWSKFGSPYNEQF
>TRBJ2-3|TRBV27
ASKALRGTDTQY